This T cell receptor beta chain was observed in a study of cytomegalovirus exposure and HLA in healthy donors. Study context: A preliminary data release comprised tens of millions of unique TCRs obtained from HLA-typed donors. General study findings and limits: Common viral pathogens seemed to be connected with several of the most significant clusters, according to a later analysis. The productive fraction for most TCR beta V segments was about 87% or about 30% in an earlier analysis. In a later analysis, TCR association rates varied by HLA locus: DRB1 most, HLA-C fewest.

The V gene's germline CDR1 is SGHDT and CDR2 YYEEEE. The CDR3 covers 17 residues. After removal of 4 bases from V and 0 bases from J, the junction contained 7 bases not matched to a gene. This PCR relied on a set of 60 Vbeta primers and 13 Jbeta primers. Only in-frame clones appear in the TCRdb table, and some are missing; sequencing was by immunoSEQ multiplex PCR. This sample has over 110,000 clones; approximately 80% occur once, and the top ten carry around 10%. Worth noting for this clone: The antigen is undetermined.

The sample taken for sequencing was PBMCs. The TCR was taken from an older woman in good health and CMV-seropositive. The rearrangement uses TRBV5-6 and TRBJ1-4, with TRBD1 identical over 9 bases. The CDR3 bases are TGTGCCAGCAGCCTAACGGACAGGGGAGCAACTAATGAAAAACTGTTTTTT. It is translated as CASSLTDRGATNEKLFF. The full variable domain, with the rest looked up from reference TRBV5-6 and TRBJ1-4, is DAGVTQSPTHLIKTRGQQVTLRCSPKSGHDTVSWYQQALGQGPQFIFQYYEEEERQRGNFPDRFSGHQFPNYSSELNVNALLLGDSALYLCASSLTDRGATNEKLFFGSGTQLSVL.